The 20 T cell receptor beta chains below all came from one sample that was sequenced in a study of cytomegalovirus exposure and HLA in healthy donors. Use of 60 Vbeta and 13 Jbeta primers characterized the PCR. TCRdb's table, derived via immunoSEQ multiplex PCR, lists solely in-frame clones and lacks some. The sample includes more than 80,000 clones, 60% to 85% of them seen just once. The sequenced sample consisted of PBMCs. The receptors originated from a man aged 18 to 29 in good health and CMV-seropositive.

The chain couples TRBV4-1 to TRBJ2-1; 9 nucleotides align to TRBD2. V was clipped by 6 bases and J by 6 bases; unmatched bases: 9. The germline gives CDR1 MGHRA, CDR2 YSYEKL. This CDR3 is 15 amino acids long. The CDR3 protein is CASRPGLASLNEQFF. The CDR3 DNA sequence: TGCGCCAGCAGACCCGGACTAGCGAGCCTCAATGAGCAGTTCTTC.

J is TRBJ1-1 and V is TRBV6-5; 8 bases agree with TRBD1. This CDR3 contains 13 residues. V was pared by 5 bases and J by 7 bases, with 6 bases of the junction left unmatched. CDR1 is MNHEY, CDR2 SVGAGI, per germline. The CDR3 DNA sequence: TGTGCCAGCAGTCCCCCTGGACAGGGTGAAGCTTTCTTT. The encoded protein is CASSPPGQGEAFF.

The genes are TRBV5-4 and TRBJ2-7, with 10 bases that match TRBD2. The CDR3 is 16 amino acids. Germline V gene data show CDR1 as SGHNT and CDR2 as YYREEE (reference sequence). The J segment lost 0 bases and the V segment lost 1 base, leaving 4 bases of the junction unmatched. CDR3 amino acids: CASSLKLAGSSYEQYF. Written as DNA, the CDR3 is TGTGCCAGCAGCTTGAAACTAGCGGGGAGCTCCTACGAGCAGTACTTC.

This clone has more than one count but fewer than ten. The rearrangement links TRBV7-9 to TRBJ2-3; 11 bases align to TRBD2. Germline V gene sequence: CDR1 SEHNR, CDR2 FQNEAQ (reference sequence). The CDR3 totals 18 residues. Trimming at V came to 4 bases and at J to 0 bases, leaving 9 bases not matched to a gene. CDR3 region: CASSSFRLAGMSTDTQYF. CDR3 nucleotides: TGTGCCAGCAGCTCTTTCAGACTAGCGGGAATGAGCACAGATACGCAGTATTTT.

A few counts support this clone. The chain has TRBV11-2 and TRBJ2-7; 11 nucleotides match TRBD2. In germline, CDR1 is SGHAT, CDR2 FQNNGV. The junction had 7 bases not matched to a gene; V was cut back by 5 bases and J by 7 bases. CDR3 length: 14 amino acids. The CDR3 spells CASSRLAGIREQYF. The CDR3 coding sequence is TGTGCCAGCAGCCGACTAGCGGGGATACGGGAGCAGTACTTC.

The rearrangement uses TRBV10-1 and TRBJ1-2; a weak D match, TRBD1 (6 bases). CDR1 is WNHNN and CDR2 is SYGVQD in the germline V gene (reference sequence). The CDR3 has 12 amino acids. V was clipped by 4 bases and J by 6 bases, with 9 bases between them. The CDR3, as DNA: TGCGCCAGCAGTGTGACAGGTAATGGCTACACCTTC. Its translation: CASSVTGNGYTF.

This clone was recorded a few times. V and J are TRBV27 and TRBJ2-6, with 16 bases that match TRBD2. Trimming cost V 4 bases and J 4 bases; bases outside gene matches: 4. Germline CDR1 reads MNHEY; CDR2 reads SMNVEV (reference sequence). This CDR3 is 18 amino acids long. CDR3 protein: CASSSGLAGGRGANVLTF. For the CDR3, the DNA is TGTGCCAGCAGTTCGGGACTAGCGGGAGGGAGGGGGGCCAACGTCCTGACTTTC. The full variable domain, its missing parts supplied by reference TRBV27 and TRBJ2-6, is EAQVTQNPRYLITVTGKKLTVTCSQNMNHEYMSWYRQDPGLGLRQIYYSMNVEVTDKGDVPEGYKVSRKEKRNFPLILESPSPNQTSLYFCASSSGLAGGRGANVLTFGAGSRLTVL.

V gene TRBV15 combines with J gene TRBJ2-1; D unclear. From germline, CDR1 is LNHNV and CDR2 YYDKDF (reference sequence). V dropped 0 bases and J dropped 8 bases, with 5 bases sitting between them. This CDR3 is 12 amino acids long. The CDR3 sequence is CATSRDNYEQFF. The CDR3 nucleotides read TGTGCCACCAGCAGAGATAATTATGAGCAGTTCTTC.

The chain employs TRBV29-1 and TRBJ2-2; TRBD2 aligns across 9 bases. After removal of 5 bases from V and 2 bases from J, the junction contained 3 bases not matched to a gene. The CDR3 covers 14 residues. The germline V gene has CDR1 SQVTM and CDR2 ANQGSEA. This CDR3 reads CSVRTSVNTGELFF. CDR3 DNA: TGCAGCGTTCGGACTAGCGTCAACACCGGGGAGCTGTTTTTT.

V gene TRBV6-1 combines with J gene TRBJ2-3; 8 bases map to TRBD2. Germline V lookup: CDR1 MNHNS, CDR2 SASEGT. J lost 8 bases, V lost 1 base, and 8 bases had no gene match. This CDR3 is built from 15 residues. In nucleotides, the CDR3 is TGTGCCAGCAGTGAAGTTTGGCGGGAGGTGCGTACGCAGTATTTT. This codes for CASSEVWREVRTQYF.

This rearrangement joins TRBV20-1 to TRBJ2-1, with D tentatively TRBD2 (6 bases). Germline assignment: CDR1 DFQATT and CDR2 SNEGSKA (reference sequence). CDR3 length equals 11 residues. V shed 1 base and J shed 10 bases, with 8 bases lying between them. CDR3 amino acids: CSARGSGEQFF. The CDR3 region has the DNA TGCAGTGCTAGAGGTAGCGGAGAGCAGTTCTTC.

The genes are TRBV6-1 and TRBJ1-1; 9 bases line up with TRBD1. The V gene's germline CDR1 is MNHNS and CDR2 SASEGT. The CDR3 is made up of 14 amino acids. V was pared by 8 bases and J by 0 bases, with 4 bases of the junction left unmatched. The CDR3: CASGRTGVNTEAFF. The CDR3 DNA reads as TGTGCCAGCGGAAGGACAGGGGTGAACACTGAAGCTTTCTTT.

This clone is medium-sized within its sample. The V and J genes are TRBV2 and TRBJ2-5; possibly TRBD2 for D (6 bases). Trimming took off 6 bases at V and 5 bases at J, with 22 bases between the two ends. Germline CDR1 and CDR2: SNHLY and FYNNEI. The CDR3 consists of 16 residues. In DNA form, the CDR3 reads TGTGCCAGCAGGGGCCCCGGGACTCAGGCGTGGGAGACCCAGTACTTC. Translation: CASRGPGTQAWETQYF.

The CDR3 loop reads CASSFPREGTTSYEQYF. CDR3 coding DNA: TGTGCCAGCAGCTTCCCACGCGAGGGGACTACTTCCTACGAGCAGTACTTC. The V and J genes are TRBV7-2 and TRBJ2-7; 7 bases fit TRBD2. The length of the CDR3 is 17 residues. V was clipped by 3 bases and J by 1 base; unmatched bases: 12. Germline values: CDR1 SGHTA, CDR2 FQGNSA.

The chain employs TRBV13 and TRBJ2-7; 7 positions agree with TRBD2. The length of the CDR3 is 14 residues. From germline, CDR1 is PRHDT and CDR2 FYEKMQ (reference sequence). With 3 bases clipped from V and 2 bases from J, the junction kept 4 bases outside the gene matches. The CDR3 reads CASSLAGEAYEQYF. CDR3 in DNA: TGTGCCAGCAGCTTGGCGGGGGAGGCCTACGAGCAGTACTTC.

CDR3 in DNA: TGCGCCAGTGGACAGGGGAGTGGGACCGGGGAGCTGTTTTTT. This gives the protein CASGQGSGTGELFF. The chain recombines TRBV5-1 with TRBJ2-2; TRBD1 aligns across 9 bases. With V trimmed by 8 bases and J by 5 bases, 7 bases remained unmatched. Per the germline V gene, CDR1 is SGHRS and CDR2 is YFSETQ. The CDR3 is 14 residues long.

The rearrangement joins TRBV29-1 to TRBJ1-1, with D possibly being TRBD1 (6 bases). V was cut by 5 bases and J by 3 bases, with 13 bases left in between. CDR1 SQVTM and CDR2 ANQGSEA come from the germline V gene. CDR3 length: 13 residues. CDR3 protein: CSVWGRGHTEAFF. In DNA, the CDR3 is TGCAGCGTTTGGGGGCGAGGGCACACTGAAGCTTTCTTT. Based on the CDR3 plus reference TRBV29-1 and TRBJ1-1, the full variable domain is SAVISQKPSRDICQRGTSLTIQCQVDSQVTMMFWYRQQPGQSLTLIATANQGSEATYESGFVIDKFPISRPNLTFSTLTVSNMSPEDSSIYLCSVWGRGHTEAFFGQGTRLTVV.

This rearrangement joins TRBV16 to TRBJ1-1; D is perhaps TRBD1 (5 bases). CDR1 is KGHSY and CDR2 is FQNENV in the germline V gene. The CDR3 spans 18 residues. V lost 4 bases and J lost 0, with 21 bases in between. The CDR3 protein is CASSPIAGSGVMNTEAFF. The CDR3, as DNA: TGTGCCAGCAGCCCTATCGCAGGGTCGGGTGTCATGAACACTGAAGCTTTCTTT.

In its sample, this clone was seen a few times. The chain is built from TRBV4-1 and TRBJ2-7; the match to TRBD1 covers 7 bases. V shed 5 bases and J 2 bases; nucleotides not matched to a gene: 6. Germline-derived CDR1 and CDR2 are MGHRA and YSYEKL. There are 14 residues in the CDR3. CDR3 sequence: CASSFTGTAYEQYF. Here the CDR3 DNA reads TGCGCCAGCAGCTTTACCGGGACAGCCTACGAGCAGTACTTC.

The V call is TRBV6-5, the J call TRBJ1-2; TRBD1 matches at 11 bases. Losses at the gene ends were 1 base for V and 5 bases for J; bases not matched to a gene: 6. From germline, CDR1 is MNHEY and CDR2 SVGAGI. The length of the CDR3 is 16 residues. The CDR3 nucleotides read TGTGCCAGCAGTTACTTGAGGACAGGGGGCGGGTATGGCTACACCTTC. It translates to CASSYLRTGGGYGYTF.